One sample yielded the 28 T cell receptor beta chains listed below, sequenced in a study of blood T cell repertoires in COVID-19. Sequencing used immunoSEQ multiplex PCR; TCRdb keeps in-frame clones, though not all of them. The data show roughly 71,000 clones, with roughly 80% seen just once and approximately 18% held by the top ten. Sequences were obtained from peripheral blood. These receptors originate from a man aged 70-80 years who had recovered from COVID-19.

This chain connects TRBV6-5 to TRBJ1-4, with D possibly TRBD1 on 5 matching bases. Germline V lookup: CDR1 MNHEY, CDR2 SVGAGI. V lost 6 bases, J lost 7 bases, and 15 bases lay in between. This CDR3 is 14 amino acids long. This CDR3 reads CASSWQGSGEKLFF. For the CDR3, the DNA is TGTGCCAGCAGCTGGCAGGGATCGGGTGAAAAACTGTTTTTT.

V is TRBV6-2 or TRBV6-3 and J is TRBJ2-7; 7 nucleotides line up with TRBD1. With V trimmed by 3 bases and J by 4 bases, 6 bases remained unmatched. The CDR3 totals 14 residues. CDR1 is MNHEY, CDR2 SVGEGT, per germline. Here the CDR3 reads CASSYRQGGYEQYF. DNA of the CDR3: TGTGCCAGCAGTTATCGACAGGGTGGTTACGAGCAGTACTTC.

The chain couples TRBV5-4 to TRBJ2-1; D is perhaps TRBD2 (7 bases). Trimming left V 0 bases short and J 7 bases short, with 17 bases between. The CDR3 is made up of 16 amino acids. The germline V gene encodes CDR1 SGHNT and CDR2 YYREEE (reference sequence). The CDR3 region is CASSLGPQGGGNEQFF. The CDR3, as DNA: TGTGCCAGCAGCTTGGGACCCCAAGGGGGAGGGAATGAGCAGTTCTTC.

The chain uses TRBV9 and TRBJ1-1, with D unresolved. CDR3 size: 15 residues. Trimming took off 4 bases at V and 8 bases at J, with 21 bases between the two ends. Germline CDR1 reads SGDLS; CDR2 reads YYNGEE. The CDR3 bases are TGTGCCAGCAGCCCTTCAGGTCCCACCGGCGCCGAAGCTTTCTTT. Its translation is CASSPSGPTGAEAFF.

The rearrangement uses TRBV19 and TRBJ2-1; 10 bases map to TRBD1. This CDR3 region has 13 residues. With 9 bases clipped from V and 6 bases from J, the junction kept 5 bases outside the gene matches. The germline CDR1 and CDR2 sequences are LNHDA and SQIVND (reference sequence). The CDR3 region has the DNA TGTGCCAGCCGGACAGGGGGTGGCAATGAGCAGTTCTTC. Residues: CASRTGGGNEQFF.

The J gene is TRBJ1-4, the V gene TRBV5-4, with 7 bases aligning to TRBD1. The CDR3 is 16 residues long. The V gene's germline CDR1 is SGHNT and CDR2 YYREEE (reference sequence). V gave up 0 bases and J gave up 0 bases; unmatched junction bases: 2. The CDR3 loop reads CASSLGGTATNEKLFF. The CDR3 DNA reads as TGTGCCAGCAGCTTGGGGGGGACAGCAACTAATGAAAAACTGTTTTTT.

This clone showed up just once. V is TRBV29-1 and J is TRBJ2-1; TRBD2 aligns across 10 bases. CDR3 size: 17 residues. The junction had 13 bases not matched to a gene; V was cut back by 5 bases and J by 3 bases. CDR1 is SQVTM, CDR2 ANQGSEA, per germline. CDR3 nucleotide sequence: TGCAGCGTTAATAGCGGGAGGAGGGGTTACAACTACAATGAGCAGTTCTTC. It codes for CSVNSGRRGYNYNEQFF.

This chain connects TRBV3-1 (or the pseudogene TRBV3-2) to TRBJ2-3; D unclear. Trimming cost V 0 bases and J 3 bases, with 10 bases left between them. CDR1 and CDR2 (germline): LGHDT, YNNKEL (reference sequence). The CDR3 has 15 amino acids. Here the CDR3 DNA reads TGTGCCAGCAGCCAAGAAGAACCACAGACAGATACGCAGTATTTT. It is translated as CASSQEEPQTDTQYF.

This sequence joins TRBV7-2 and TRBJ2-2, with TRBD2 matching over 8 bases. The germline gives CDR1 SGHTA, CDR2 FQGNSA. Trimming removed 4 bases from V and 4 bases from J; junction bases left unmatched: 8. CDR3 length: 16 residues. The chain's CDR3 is CASSYREGLGTGELFF. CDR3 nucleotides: TGTGCCAGCAGCTACCGGGAGGGCCTGGGCACCGGGGAGCTGTTTTTT.

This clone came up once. CDR3 nucleotides: TGTGCCAGCAGCTTTGGAGGGGGGGAGTCCTACGAGCAGTACTTC. Amino acid sequence: CASSFGGGESYEQYF. The V gene is TRBV11-3, the J gene TRBJ2-7, with a possible D match to TRBD2 (7 bases). V gave up 3 bases and J gave up 1 base, with 13 bases separating them. Per germline, CDR1 SGHNT and CDR2 YENEEA. The CDR3 is 15 amino acids.

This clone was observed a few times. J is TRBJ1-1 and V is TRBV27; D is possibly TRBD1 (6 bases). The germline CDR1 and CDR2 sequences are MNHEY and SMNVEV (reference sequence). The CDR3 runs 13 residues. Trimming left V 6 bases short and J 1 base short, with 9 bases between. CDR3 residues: CASSLQGNTEAFF. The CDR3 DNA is TGTGCCAGCAGCCTACAGGGGAACACTGAAGCTTTCTTT.

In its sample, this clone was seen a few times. The CDR3 sequence is CASRSGREDTQYF. The CDR3 nucleotides read TGTGCCAGCAGAAGCGGGAGGGAGGATACGCAGTATTTT. The chain is built from TRBV2 and TRBJ2-3, with 10 bases identical to TRBD2. The J segment lost 6 bases and the V segment lost 6 bases, leaving 3 bases of the junction unmatched. The V gene's germline CDR1 is SNHLY and CDR2 FYNNEI. The CDR3 totals 13 residues.

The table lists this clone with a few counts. The CDR3: CATSNFVATSGLGDTQYF. CDR3 DNA sequence: TGTGCCACCAGCAACTTTGTTGCGACTAGCGGGTTGGGGGATACGCAGTATTTT. V is TRBV15 and J is TRBJ2-3; 10 nucleotides match TRBD2. Germline lookup yields CDR1 LNHNV and CDR2 YYDKDF (reference sequence). The CDR3 has 18 amino acids. V dropped 4 bases and J dropped 6; count of bases not matched to a gene: 16.

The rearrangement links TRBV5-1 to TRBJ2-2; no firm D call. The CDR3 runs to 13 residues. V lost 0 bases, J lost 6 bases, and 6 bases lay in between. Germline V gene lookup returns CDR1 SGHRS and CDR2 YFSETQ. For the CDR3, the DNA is TGCGCCAGCAGCTTGGACGGGTCCGGGGAGCTGTTTTTT. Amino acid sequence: CASSLDGSGELFF. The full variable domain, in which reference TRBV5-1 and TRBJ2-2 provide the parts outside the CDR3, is KAGVTQTPRYLIKTRGQQVTLSCSPISGHRSVSWYQQTPGQGLQFLFEYFSETQRNKGNFPGRFSGRQFSNSRSEMNVSTLELGDSALYLCASSLDGSGELFFGEGSRLTVL.

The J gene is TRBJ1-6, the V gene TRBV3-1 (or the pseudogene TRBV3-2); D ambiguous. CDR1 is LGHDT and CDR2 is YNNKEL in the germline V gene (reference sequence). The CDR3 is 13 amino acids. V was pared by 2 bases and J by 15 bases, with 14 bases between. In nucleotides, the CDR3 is TGTGCCAGCAGCCAATCTAGAAGCGTCAGCCTCCACTTT. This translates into CASSQSRSVSLHF.

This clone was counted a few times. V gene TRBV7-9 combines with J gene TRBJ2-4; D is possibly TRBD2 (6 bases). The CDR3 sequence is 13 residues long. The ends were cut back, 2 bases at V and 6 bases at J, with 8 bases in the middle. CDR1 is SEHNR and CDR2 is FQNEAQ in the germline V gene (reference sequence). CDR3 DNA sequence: TGTGCCAGCAGCTTATGGGGAGGAAACATTCAGTACTTC. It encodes CASSLWGGNIQYF.

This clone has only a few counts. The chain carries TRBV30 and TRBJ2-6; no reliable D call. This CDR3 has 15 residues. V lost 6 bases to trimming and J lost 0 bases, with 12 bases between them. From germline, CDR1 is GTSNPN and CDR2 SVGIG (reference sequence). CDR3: CACPKSSSGANVLTF. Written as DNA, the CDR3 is TGTGCCTGTCCAAAATCCAGCTCTGGGGCCAACGTCCTGACTTTC.

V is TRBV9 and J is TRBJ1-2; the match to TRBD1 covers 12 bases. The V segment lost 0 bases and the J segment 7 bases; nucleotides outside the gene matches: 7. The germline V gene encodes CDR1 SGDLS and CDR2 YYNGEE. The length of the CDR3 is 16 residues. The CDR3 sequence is CASSVAMGQGAFGYTF. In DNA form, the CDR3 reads TGTGCCAGCAGCGTAGCTATGGGACAGGGGGCCTTTGGCTACACCTTC.

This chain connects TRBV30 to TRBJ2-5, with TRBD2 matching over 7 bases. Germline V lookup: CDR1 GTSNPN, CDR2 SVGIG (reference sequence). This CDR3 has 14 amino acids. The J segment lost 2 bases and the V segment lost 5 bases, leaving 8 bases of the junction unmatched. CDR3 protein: CAWGGLGSQETQYF. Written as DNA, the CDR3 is TGTGCCTGGGGTGGACTAGGGTCACAAGAGACCCAGTACTTC.

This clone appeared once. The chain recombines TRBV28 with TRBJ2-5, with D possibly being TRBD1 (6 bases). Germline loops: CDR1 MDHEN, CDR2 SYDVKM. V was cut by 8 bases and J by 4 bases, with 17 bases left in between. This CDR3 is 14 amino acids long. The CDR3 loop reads CASGAQGFGETQYF. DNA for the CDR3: TGTGCCAGCGGAGCCCAGGGGTTCGGAGAGACCCAGTACTTC.

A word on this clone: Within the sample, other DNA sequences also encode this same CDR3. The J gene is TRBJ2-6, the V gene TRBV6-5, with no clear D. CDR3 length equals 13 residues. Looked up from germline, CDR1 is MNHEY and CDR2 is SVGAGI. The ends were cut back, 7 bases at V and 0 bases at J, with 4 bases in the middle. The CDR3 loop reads CASTRSGANVLTF. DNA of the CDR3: TGTGCCAGCACCCGCTCTGGGGCCAACGTCCTGACTTTC.

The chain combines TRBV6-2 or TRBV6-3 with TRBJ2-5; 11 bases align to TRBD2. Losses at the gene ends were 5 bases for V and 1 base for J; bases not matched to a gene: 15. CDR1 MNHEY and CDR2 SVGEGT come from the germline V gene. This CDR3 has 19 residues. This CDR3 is CASSPGLADLMGLQETQYF. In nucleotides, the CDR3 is TGTGCCAGCAGTCCGGGACTAGCGGACTTAATGGGCCTCCAAGAGACCCAGTACTTC.

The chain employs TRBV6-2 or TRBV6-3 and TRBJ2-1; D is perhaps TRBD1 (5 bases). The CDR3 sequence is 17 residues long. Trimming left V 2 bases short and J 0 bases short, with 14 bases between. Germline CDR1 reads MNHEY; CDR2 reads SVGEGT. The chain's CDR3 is CASSYGLGQGSYNEQFF. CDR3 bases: TGTGCCAGCAGTTACGGTTTAGGGCAGGGCTCCTACAATGAGCAGTTCTTC.

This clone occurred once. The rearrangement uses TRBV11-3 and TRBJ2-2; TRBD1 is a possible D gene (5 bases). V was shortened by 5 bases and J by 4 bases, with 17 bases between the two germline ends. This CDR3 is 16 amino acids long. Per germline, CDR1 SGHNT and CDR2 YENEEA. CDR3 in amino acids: CASSTRQGTITGELFF. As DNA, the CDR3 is TGTGCCAGCAGCACCCGGCAGGGAACTATCACCGGGGAGCTGTTTTTT.

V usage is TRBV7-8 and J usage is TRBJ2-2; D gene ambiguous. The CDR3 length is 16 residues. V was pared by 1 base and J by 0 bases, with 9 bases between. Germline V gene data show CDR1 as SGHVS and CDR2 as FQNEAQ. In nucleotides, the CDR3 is TGTGCCAGCAGCTTAGACTTCCGTGCGAACACCGGGGAGCTGTTTTTT. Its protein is CASSLDFRANTGELFF.

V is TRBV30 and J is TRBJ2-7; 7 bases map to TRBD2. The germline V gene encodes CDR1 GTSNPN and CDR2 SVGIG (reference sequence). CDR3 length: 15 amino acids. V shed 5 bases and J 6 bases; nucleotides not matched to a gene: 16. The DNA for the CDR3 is TGTGCCTGGGCCCTCTGGGGCGGGAGTCTGGGCGAGCAGTACTTC. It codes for CAWALWGGSLGEQYF.

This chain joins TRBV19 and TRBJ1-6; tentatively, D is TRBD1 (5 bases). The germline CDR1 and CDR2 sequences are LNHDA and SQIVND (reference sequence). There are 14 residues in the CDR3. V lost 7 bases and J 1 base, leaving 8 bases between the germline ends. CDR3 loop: CASTGMSYNSPLHF. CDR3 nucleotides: TGTGCCAGTACAGGGATGTCCTATAATTCACCCCTCCACTTT. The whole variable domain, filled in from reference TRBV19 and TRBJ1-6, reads DGGITQSPKYLFRKEGQNVTLSCEQNLNHDAMYWYRQDPGQGLRLIYYSQIVNDFQKGDIAEGYSVSREKKESFPLTVTSAQKNPTAFYLCASTGMSYNSPLHFGNGTRLTVT.

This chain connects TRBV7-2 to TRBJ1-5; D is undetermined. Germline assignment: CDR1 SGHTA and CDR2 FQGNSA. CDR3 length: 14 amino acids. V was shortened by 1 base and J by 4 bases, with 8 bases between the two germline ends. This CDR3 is CASSLVPENQPQHF. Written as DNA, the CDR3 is TGTGCCAGCAGCTTAGTACCGGAGAATCAGCCCCAGCATTTT.